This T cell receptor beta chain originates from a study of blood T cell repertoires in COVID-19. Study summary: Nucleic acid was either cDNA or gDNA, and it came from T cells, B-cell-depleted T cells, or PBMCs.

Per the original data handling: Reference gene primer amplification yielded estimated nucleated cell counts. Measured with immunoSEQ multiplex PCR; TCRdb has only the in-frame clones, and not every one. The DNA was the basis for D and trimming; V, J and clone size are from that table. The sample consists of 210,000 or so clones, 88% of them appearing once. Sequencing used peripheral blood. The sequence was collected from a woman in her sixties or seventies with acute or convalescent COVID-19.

The CDR3 nucleotides are TGCAGTGCTAGTGGGGGGCTAGGGGAACGGACCCAGTACTTC. This sequence encodes CSASGGLGERTQYF. The chain joins TRBV20-1 to TRBJ2-5; perhaps D is TRBD1 or TRBD2 (6 bases each). The V gene lost 3 bases and the J gene lost 7 bases, with 18 bases spanning the gap. In germline, CDR1 is DFQATT, CDR2 SNEGSKA (reference sequence). This CDR3 is 14 amino acids long.